One sample yielded the 26 T cell receptor beta chains listed below, sequenced in a study of T cell responses to AZD1222 COVID-19 vaccine. Produced via immunoSEQ multiplex PCR; TCRdb's table is partial and in-frame only. This table has over 85,000 clones, approximately 89% appearing once. The starting material was peripheral blood, obtained 28 days after the second AZD1222 dose. The source is an adult who received the AZD1222 COVID-19 vaccine.

This chain joins TRBV18 and TRBJ1-2; D is perhaps TRBD1 (6 bases). V was cut by 2 bases and J by 3 bases, with 7 bases left in between. Germline V CDR1 and CDR2: KGHSH, LQKENI. The CDR3 sequence is 13 residues long. The CDR3 region is CASSPRGDYGYTF. CDR3 bases: TGTGCCAGCTCACCAAGGGGGGACTATGGCTACACCTTC.

This clone appeared a few times. The genes are TRBV5-6 and TRBJ1-5; D perhaps matches TRBD1 (5 bases). In germline, CDR1 is SGHDT, CDR2 YYEEEE. CDR3 length: 15 residues. Trimming took 1 base from V and 4 from J, leaving 12 bases between them. The CDR3 sequence is CASSLSPGQNQPQHF. CDR3 in DNA: TGTGCCAGCAGCTTGAGTCCAGGGCAGAATCAGCCCCAGCATTTT.

This clone was counted a single time. This rearrangement joins TRBV24-1 to TRBJ2-7; D unclear. CDR3 length: 11 amino acids. CDR1 and CDR2 from the germline V gene are KGHDR and SFDVKD. V dropped 4 bases and J dropped 4 bases, with 4 bases sitting between them. This CDR3 is CATSDGYEQYF. CDR3 sequence (DNA): TGTGCCACCAGTGACGGATACGAGCAGTACTTC.

V gene TRBV3-1 (or the pseudogene TRBV3-2) combines with J gene TRBJ2-3, with 15 bases that match TRBD2. The length of the CDR3 is 19 residues. The germline V gene encodes CDR1 LGHDT and CDR2 YNNKEL (reference sequence). V trimming: 4 bases; J trimming: 5 bases; junction bases outside the gene matches: 13. The CDR3 DNA is TGTGCCAGCAGCCTTTGGACTAGCGGGGGGGCCGAAGCTGTAGATACGCAGTATTTT. Translation gives CASSLWTSGGAEAVDTQYF.

This chain uses TRBV25-1 with TRBJ1-1; possibly TRBD1 for D (6 bases). The ends were cut back, 1 base at V and 1 base at J, with 10 bases in the middle. CDR3 size: 15 residues. CDR1 and CDR2 from the germline V gene are MGHDK and SYGVNS. In DNA form, the CDR3 reads TGTGCCAGCAGTGAATTCGGAGGGGGGAACACTGAAGCTTTCTTT. Translation: CASSEFGGGNTEAFF. Drawing the rest from reference TRBV25-1 and TRBJ1-1, the complete variable domain is EADIYQTPRYLVIGTGKKITLECSQTMGHDKMYWYQQDPGMELHLIHYSYGVNSTEKGDLSSESTVSRIRTEHFPLTLESARPSHTSQYLCASSEFGGGNTEAFFGQGTRLTVV.

J is TRBJ2-7 and V is TRBV20-1; TRBD2 might be the D (5 bases). In germline, CDR1 is DFQATT, CDR2 SNEGSKA (reference sequence). This CDR3 comprises 11 residues. Trimming shortened V by 6 bases and J by 3 bases, and 9 bases separated the two germline ends. The CDR3 is CSADGDYEQYF. CDR3 nucleotides: TGCAGTGCCGACGGGGACTACGAGCAGTACTTC.

The table lists this clone with a count of one. The chain combines TRBV5-6 with TRBJ1-4; D is ambiguous. This CDR3 is 15 amino acids long. Trimming took off 3 bases at V and 7 bases at J, with 16 bases between the two ends. The germline V gene has CDR1 SGHDT and CDR2 YYEEEE. The CDR3, as DNA: TGTGCCAGCAGCTCACTCGAACAGCTGACTGAAAAACTGTTTTTT. This translates into CASSSLEQLTEKLFF.

The chain links TRBV6-5 to TRBJ2-7, with D tentatively TRBD2 (5 bases). The CDR3 loop spans 13 amino acids. Germline CDR1 is MNHEY and CDR2 is SVGAGI. The V gene lost 3 bases and the J gene lost 7 bases, with 13 bases spanning the gap. The CDR3 bases are TGTGCCAGCAGTTATACAAGGACGGGGGAGCAGTACGTC. This encodes CASSYTRTGEQYV.

The J gene is TRBJ1-1, the V gene TRBV12-3 or TRBV12-4, with D hard to call. The length of the CDR3 is 13 residues. Trimming cost V 3 bases and J 2 bases, with 7 bases left between them. The CDR3, as DNA: TGTGCCAGCAGTTTTTTCCAAAACACTGAAGCTTTCTTT. It codes for CASSFFQNTEAFF.

The table lists this clone with a few counts. This chain connects TRBV27 to TRBJ2-3; 7 bases are shared with TRBD2. Germline V gene lookup returns CDR1 MNHEY and CDR2 SMNVEV (reference sequence). This CDR3 has 17 amino acids. The trim removed 3 bases at V and 0 bases at J, leaving 9 bases unmatched. The CDR3 loop reads CASSFWGGSYSTDTQYF. CDR3 in DNA: TGTGCCAGCAGTTTTTGGGGGGGGAGCTATAGCACAGATACGCAGTATTTT.

This clone came up a few times. The genes are TRBV28 and TRBJ1-2, with 9 nucleotides matching TRBD1. The CDR3 extends over 15 amino acids. Trimming at V came to 8 bases and at J to 5 bases, leaving 12 bases not matched to a gene. In germline, CDR1 is MDHEN, CDR2 SYDVKM. CDR3 amino acids: CASGGQGSSLYGYTF. The CDR3 DNA follows: TGTGCCAGCGGGGGACAGGGTTCGAGTTTATATGGCTACACCTTC.

V and J are TRBV19 and TRBJ2-3; tentative D call: TRBD1 (6 bases). The germline CDR1 and CDR2 sequences are LNHDA and SQIVND (reference sequence). This CDR3 contains 16 residues. V dropped 5 bases and J dropped 5 bases, with 20 bases sitting between them. CDR3 nucleotides: TGTGCCAGTAGTCCCAGGACAGTCGGGCCAAGAGATACGCAGTATTTT. Amino acids: CASSPRTVGPRDTQYF.

The chain joins TRBV6-1 to TRBJ1-4; D might be TRBD1 (5 bases). Germline V gives CDR1 MNHNS, CDR2 SASEGT. Between the trimmed V and J ends, which lost 3 bases and 3 bases, there was a span of 14 bases. The CDR3 loop spans 16 amino acids. CDR3 sequence reads: CASSEGEGSSNEKLFF. CDR3 nucleotide sequence: TGTGCCAGCAGTGAGGGGGAGGGATCATCTAATGAAAAACTGTTTTTT.

The chain joins TRBV7-9 to TRBJ1-5; D not resolved. This CDR3 comprises 15 residues. Trimming cost V 5 bases and J 0 bases, with 11 bases left between them. CDR1 and CDR2 (germline): SEHNR, FQNEAQ (reference sequence). The CDR3 nucleotides read TGTGCCAGCAGCGGAACAGAGACTAGCAATCAGCCCCAGCATTTT. Translation: CASSGTETSNQPQHF.

This clone turned up a few times. The V call is TRBV27, the J call TRBJ2-7, with 12 bases identical to TRBD1. The CDR3 is 15 amino acids. The V and J ends lost 3 bases and 5 bases, in that order; junction bases with no gene match: 5. Germline values: CDR1 MNHEY, CDR2 SMNVEV (reference sequence). CDR3 protein: CASSFGTGGVHEQYF. In nucleotides, the CDR3 is TGTGCCAGCAGTTTTGGGACAGGGGGCGTCCACGAGCAGTACTTC.

Concerning this clone itself: Its ends do not fully match the called genes, so a read error is possible. This rearrangement joins TRBV12-3 or TRBV12-4 to TRBJ2-7, with TRBD2 matching over 7 bases. This CDR3 contains 10 residues. The chain's CDR3 is CASGDYKQYF. DNA for the CDR3: TGTGCCAGCGGGGACTACAAGCAGTACTTC.

DNA of the CDR3: TGTGCCAGCAGCCGGGGACCCGCAGCCTACGAGCAGTACGTC. Translating gives CASSRGPAAYEQYV. The chain uses TRBV5-6 and TRBJ2-7; D is possibly TRBD1 or TRBD2 (5 bases each). Trimming took off 4 bases at V and 2 bases at J, with 13 bases between the two ends. Looked up from germline, CDR1 is SGHDT and CDR2 is YYEEEE. CDR3 size: 14 residues.

This chain uses TRBV21-1 with TRBJ1-5. TRBV21-1 is described as a pseudogene. The CDR3 extends over 16 amino acids. CDR3 coding DNA: TGTGCCAGCAGCGACCGGGACGGACCCCTCTGGCAGCCCCAGCATTTT. Encoded protein: CASSDRDGPLWQPQHF.

The chain joins TRBV5-1 to TRBJ2-5; unclear D gene. V lost 4 bases to trimming and J lost 5 bases, with 9 bases between them. Germline values: CDR1 SGHRS, CDR2 YFSETQ. The CDR3 is 12 amino acids. The DNA for the CDR3 is TGCGCCAGCAGCCCGGACGGGGAGACCCAGTACTTC. As protein: CASSPDGETQYF.

The chain couples TRBV7-9 to TRBJ2-3; 8 positions match TRBD2. Germline lookup yields CDR1 SEHNR and CDR2 FQNEAQ (reference sequence). The V and J ends lost 2 bases and 0 bases, in that order; junction bases with no gene match: 10. The CDR3 has 18 amino acids. The DNA for the CDR3 is TGTGCCAGCAGCTTACCCCGTAGACTAGCGAGTAGCACAGATACGCAGTATTTT. Amino acid sequence: CASSLPRRLASSTDTQYF.

The chain recombines TRBV7-3 with TRBJ2-7, with D possibly being TRBD1 (6 bases). CDR3 length: 15 residues. Germline CDR1 is SGHTA and CDR2 is FQGTGA. V was trimmed by 2 bases and J by 0 bases, leaving 11 bases between them. This CDR3 reads CASSLGAGVSYEQYF. The CDR3 DNA reads as TGTGCCAGCAGCTTAGGGGCAGGGGTCTCCTACGAGCAGTACTTC.

The chain combines TRBV28 with TRBJ2-3; TRBD1 matches 7 bases. Germline lookup yields CDR1 MDHEN and CDR2 SYDVKM. The CDR3 is 15 amino acids. V was pared by 3 bases and J by 1 base, with 4 bases of the junction left unmatched. The CDR3 protein is CASSFTGAGTDTQYF. The DNA of the CDR3 is TGTGCCAGCAGTTTCACAGGGGCGGGCACAGATACGCAGTATTTT.

This chain connects TRBV15 to TRBJ1-4; D not certain. CDR1 is LNHNV, CDR2 YYDKDF, per germline (reference sequence). CDR3 size: 15 residues. Deletions cut 1 base from V and 2 bases from J, with 8 bases between. Here the CDR3 DNA reads TGTGCCACCAGCAGAGTGACAAAGACTAATGAAAAACTGTTTTTT. Translating gives CATSRVTKTNEKLFF.

CDR3: CASSYWDRGDTGELFF. CDR3 in DNA: TGTGCCAGCAGTTACTGGGACAGGGGCGACACCGGGGAGCTGTTTTTT. The chain uses TRBV6-5 and TRBJ2-2; 10 bases fit TRBD1. The germline V gene encodes CDR1 MNHEY and CDR2 SVGAGI. V gave up 1 base and J gave up 3 bases; unmatched junction bases: 2. The CDR3 has 16 residues.

J is TRBJ1-1 and V is TRBV7-3; no firm D call. The CDR3 length is 13 residues. CDR1 and CDR2 (germline): SGHTA, FQGTGA. V lost 2 bases and J 4 bases, leaving 8 bases between the germline ends. CDR3 nucleotide sequence: TGTGCCAGCAGCTTATTTACGGGCACTGAAGCTTTCTTT. Residues: CASSLFTGTEAFF.

V and J are TRBV28 and TRBJ2-5, with a weak D call TRBD1 (7 bases). The germline CDR1 and CDR2 sequences are MDHEN and SYDVKM. This CDR3 spans 16 amino acids. V gave up 3 bases and J gave up 0 bases, with 14 bases separating them. The CDR3 coding sequence is TGTGCCAGCAGTTTCGGGGCAGGGGGGTACCAAGAGACCCAGTACTTC. It yields the protein CASSFGAGGYQETQYF.